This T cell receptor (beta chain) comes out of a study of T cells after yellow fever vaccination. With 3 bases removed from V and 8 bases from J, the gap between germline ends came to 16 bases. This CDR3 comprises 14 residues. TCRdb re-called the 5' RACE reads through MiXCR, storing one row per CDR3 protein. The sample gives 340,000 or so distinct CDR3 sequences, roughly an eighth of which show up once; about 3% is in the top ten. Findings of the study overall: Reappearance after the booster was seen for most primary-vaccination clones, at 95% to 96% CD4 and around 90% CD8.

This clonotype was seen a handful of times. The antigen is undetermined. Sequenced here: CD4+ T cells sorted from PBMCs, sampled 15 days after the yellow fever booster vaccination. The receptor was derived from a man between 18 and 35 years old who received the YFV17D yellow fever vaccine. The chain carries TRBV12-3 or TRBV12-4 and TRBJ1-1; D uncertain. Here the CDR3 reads CASSLMMRPGEAFF. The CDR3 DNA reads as TGTGCCAGCAGTTTGATGATGAGGCCGGGGGAAGCTTTCTTT.